The 8 T cell receptor beta chains below come from one sample, sequenced in a study of shared clonotypes between healthy human individuals. This table comes from immunoSEQ multiplex PCR, and its TCRdb copy is limited to in-frame clones, with some not included. The sample contains approximately 2.5 million clones, around nine tenths of which appear only once. Sequenced sample: naive CD4+ T cells sorted from blood. Subset of the sample: CD45RA+ positively selected. The origin of the receptors is a man aged 18 to 30 in good health.

The sample holds a few counts of this clone. The rearrangement links TRBV5-1 to TRBJ1-5; D is ambiguous. The ends were cut back, 4 bases at V and 5 bases at J, with 13 bases in the middle. This CDR3 region has 14 residues. Germline lookup yields CDR1 SGHRS and CDR2 YFSETQ. The CDR3 is CASSPDASYQPQHF. The CDR3 DNA follows: TGCGCCAGCAGCCCGGACGCGTCCTATCAGCCCCAGCATTTT.

The chain links TRBV15 to TRBJ2-7, with 10 bases identical to TRBD1. The CDR3 is made up of 15 amino acids. Looked up from germline, CDR1 is LNHNV and CDR2 is YYDKDF (reference sequence). J lost 5 bases, V lost 4 bases, and 8 bases had no gene match. The CDR3 is CATSTRLTGGDEQYF. The CDR3 nucleotides are TGTGCCACCAGCACGCGACTGACAGGGGGCGACGAGCAGTACTTC. Drawing the rest from reference TRBV15 and TRBJ2-7, the complete variable domain is DAMVIQNPRYQVTQFGKPVTLSCSQTLNHNVMYWYQQKSSQAPKLLFHYYDKDFNNEADTPDNFQSRRPNTSFCFLDIRSPGLGDTAMYLCATSTRLTGGDEQYFGPGTRLTVT.

The table lists this clone with a count of one. V gene TRBV5-6 combines with J gene TRBJ1-5; TRBD1 matches at 7 bases. The CDR3 totals 15 residues. Germline trimming cut 0 bases from V and 7 bases from J; bases unmatched to any gene: 7. From germline, CDR1 is SGHDT and CDR2 YYEEEE. The CDR3 loop is CASSLAGGSGQPQHF. CDR3 nucleotides: TGTGCCAGCAGCTTGGCAGGGGGGTCAGGGCAGCCCCAGCATTTT.

V is TRBV2 and J is TRBJ1-4; possibly TRBD1 for D (5 bases). The germline CDR1 and CDR2 sequences are SNHLY and FYNNEI. The CDR3 is 13 residues long. The ends were cut back, 4 bases at V and 8 bases at J, with 11 bases in the middle. The CDR3 is CASSAQGWEKLFF. The CDR3, as DNA: TGTGCCAGCAGTGCCCAGGGTTGGGAAAAACTGTTTTTT.

The V and J genes are TRBV15 and TRBJ2-5, with TRBD2 matching over 12 bases. The V segment lost 0 bases and the J segment 2 bases; nucleotides outside the gene matches: 4. The CDR3 extends over 17 amino acids. CDR1 and CDR2 (germline): LNHNV, YYDKDF (reference sequence). In DNA, the CDR3 is TGTGCCACCAGCAGAGATACGACTAGCGGGGGTCAAGAGACCCAGTACTTC. Translation: CATSRDTTSGGQETQYF.

The rearrangement links TRBV19 to TRBJ1-1, with D maybe TRBD1 (6 bases). Per germline, CDR1 LNHDA and CDR2 SQIVND (reference sequence). The V end was cut by 7 bases, the J end by 1 base, with 13 bases between. This CDR3 is 14 amino acids long. The CDR3 is CASISGQKNTEAFF. DNA of the CDR3: TGTGCCAGTATCAGCGGACAGAAGAACACTGAAGCTTTCTTT.

The chain couples TRBV28 to TRBJ2-4, with unresolved D. The ends were cut back, 2 bases at V and 0 bases at J, with 8 bases in the middle. The CDR3 contains 15 residues. The germline V gene encodes CDR1 MDHEN and CDR2 SYDVKM. CDR3: CASSLATLAKNIQYF. Written as DNA, the CDR3 is TGTGCCAGCAGTTTAGCCACACTAGCCAAAAACATTCAGTACTTC.

V usage is TRBV9 and J usage is TRBJ2-5, with no clear D. The CDR3 is made up of 14 amino acids. Looked up from germline, CDR1 is SGDLS and CDR2 is YYNGEE. Trimming removed 0 bases at V and 5 bases at J, with 11 bases between. CDR3 residues: CASSVELNRETQYF. As DNA, the CDR3 is TGTGCCAGCAGCGTAGAACTAAATAGGGAGACCCAGTACTTC.